Listed below are T cell receptor beta chains from one sample, sequenced in a study of regulatory T cells in long-lasting Graves disease. TCRdb re-analysed the multiplex PCR reads in MiXCR, keeping a single row per CDR3 protein. The sample has about 620,000 distinct CDR3 sequences, less than 20% seen once. This same sample was also part of a study on T cells in Graves' hyperthyroidism and ophthalmopathy.

The sequencing used peripheral blood mononuclear cells (PBMCs), collected at new diagnosis, from a patient treated with antithyroid drugs. The source is a woman aged 30 to 39 with Graves disease. CDR3s include the opening cysteine and the closing phenylalanine or tryptophan. A D gene is named only where the DNA matches it firmly. Clone size, where shown, is once, few, many, or a class for clones that have expanded.

J,V,D,size,CDR3
TRBJ2-3,TRBV24-1,-,many,CATSRGGTDTQYF
TRBJ2-1,TRBV3-1,TRBD2,-,CASSQGGGRLVNNEQFF
TRBJ2-3,TRBV9,-,-,CASSETGHSADTQYF
TRBJ1-1,TRBV15,-,many,CATSVNAYEEAFF
-,TRBV9,TRBD2,few,CASSVGTSVFQETQYF
TRBJ2-1,TRBV5-6,TRBD1,many,CASSPGQNYNEQFF
TRBJ2-7,TRBV12-3/TRBV12-4,TRBD2,many,CASSNQQREGRYEQYF
TRBJ2-7,TRBV25-1,-,many,CASSDPTTRTHEQYF
TRBJ1-3,TRBV7-2,-,-,CASSLAFGGLNTIYF
TRBJ2-7,TRBV2,TRBD2,few,CASSAGLSFYEQYF
TRBJ2-1,TRBV28,-,-,CASSLVYGHNEQFF